These 12 T cell receptor beta chains came from one sample sequenced in a study of beta chain features in type 1 diabetes. Study findings and constraints: Type 1 diabetes patients had TCRB CDR3s that were shorter (moderately but significantly so) in all four CD4+ subsets.

The antigens these receptors bind are not known. Since all of the isolated RNA was reverse transcribed, expressed TCRB transcripts were what got sequenced. Measured with immunoSEQ multiplex PCR; TCRdb has only the in-frame clones, and not every one. Of approximately 58,000 clones listed, 55% to 70% are singletons. Sample: stem cell memory CD4+ T cells from blood. These receptors were taken from a woman in her thirties with type 1 diabetes.

J is TRBJ2-5 and V is TRBV5-4; weak D call: TRBD2 (7 bases). Deletions cut 3 bases from V and 4 bases from J, with 16 bases between. This CDR3 contains 15 residues. Germline V gene sequence: CDR1 SGHNT, CDR2 YYREEE (reference sequence). Written as DNA, the CDR3 is TGTGCCAGCAGCTCCCGACGGGGGGCGGGAGAGACCCAGTACTTC. The encoded protein is CASSSRRGAGETQYF.

The V and J genes are TRBV7-9 and TRBJ2-7, with 11 positions matching TRBD1. The CDR3 is 13 amino acids. V lost 7 bases and J lost 9; bases outside the gene matches: 8. Germline CDR1 SEHNR, CDR2 FQNEAQ (reference sequence). The CDR3 sequence is CASIRDRGTWQYF. Here the CDR3 DNA reads TGTGCCAGCATCCGGGACAGGGGGACTTGGCAGTACTTC.

The V and J genes are TRBV6-6 and TRBJ1-2, with unresolved D. V lost 6 bases to trimming and J lost 2 bases, with 13 bases between them. The CDR3 contains 14 residues. Germline CDR1 is MNHNY and CDR2 is SVGAGI (reference sequence). The CDR3 nucleotides are TGTGCCAGCAGCGAGACACTCGACAACTATGGCTACACCTTC. This sequence encodes CASSETLDNYGYTF.

The chain combines TRBV7-9 with TRBJ1-5, with D possibly matching TRBD1 (5 bases). The length of the CDR3 is 13 residues. Germline V gene data show CDR1 as SEHNR and CDR2 as FQNEAQ (reference sequence). Between the trimmed V and J ends, which lost 5 bases and 9 bases, there was a span of 14 bases. The chain's CDR3 is CASSQIQGLPQHF. CDR3 coding DNA: TGTGCCAGCAGCCAGATTCAGGGATTGCCCCAGCATTTT. Full variable domain (outside the CDR3, taken from reference TRBV7-9 and TRBJ1-5): DTGVSQNPRHKITKRGQNVTFRCDPISEHNRLYWYRQTLGQGPEFLTYFQNEAQLEKSRLLSDRFSAERPKGSFSTLEIQRTEQGDSAMYLCASSQIQGLPQHFGDGTRLSIL.

This clone was observed a single time. The chain links TRBV7-3 to TRBJ1-1; 7 positions agree with TRBD1. From germline, CDR1 is SGHTA and CDR2 FQGTGA. The CDR3 has 14 residues. After removal of 4 bases from V and 0 bases from J, the junction contained 2 bases not matched to a gene. The CDR3 here is CASSSQGVNTEAFF. Written as DNA, the CDR3 is TGTGCCAGCAGCTCTCAGGGGGTGAACACTGAAGCTTTCTTT.

DNA of the CDR3: TGTGCCAGCAGCCTGGGTCTGGCCACAGATACGCAGTATTTT. Residues: CASSLGLATDTQYF. V gene TRBV5-4 combines with J gene TRBJ2-3; D ambiguous. The ends were cut back, 4 bases at V and 2 bases at J, with 11 bases in the middle. The CDR3 runs to 14 residues. CDR1 SGHNT and CDR2 YYREEE come from the germline V gene (reference sequence).

This clone was detected a few times. V is TRBV18 and J is TRBJ2-2, with D unclear. Germline assignment: CDR1 KGHSH and CDR2 LQKENI. V was trimmed by 1 base and J by 0 bases, leaving 9 bases between them. The CDR3 totals 16 residues. The CDR3: CASSPQRATNTGELFF. In nucleotides, the CDR3 is TGTGCCAGCTCACCACAGCGAGCGACGAACACCGGGGAGCTGTTTTTT.

The CDR3 DNA sequence: TGTGCCAGCAGTTTATTGTCAGGGGACACCGGGGAGCTGTTTTTT. This gives the protein CASSLLSGDTGELFF. The J gene is TRBJ2-2, the V gene TRBV28; tentative D call: TRBD1 (6 bases). The V end lost 1 base, the J end lost 3 bases, and 9 bases lay between the germline ends. Germline V gives CDR1 MDHEN, CDR2 SYDVKM. CDR3 length: 15 amino acids.

V usage is TRBV5-5 and J usage is TRBJ2-1; 7 bases are shared with TRBD2. The junction had 5 bases not matched to a gene; V was cut back by 0 bases and J by 5 bases. Germline CDR1 is SGHKS and CDR2 is YYEKEE (reference sequence). The CDR3 is 15 amino acids. Here the CDR3 DNA reads TGTGCCAGCAGCTTGGTAGGGACTACAAACAATGAGCAGTTCTTC. It yields the protein CASSLVGTTNNEQFF.

The chain couples TRBV9 to TRBJ2-1; 8 bases map to TRBD2. V lost 0 bases, J lost 4 bases, and 3 bases stayed unmatched. Looked up from germline, CDR1 is SGDLS and CDR2 is YYNGEE. The CDR3 runs 15 residues. The CDR3 region has the DNA TGTGCCAGCAGCGTAGTACTAGCGGAATACAATGAGCAGTTCTTC. Its protein is CASSVVLAEYNEQFF.

The gene calls are TRBV5-1 and TRBJ1-1; unclear D gene. The CDR3 totals 13 residues. Germline CDR1 is SGHRS and CDR2 is YFSETQ. V dropped 4 bases and J dropped 0 bases, with 7 bases sitting between them. The CDR3 loop reads CASSPDLNTEAFF. DNA for the CDR3: TGCGCCAGCAGCCCGGACTTGAACACTGAAGCTTTCTTT. Full variable domain (missing parts from reference TRBV5-1 and TRBJ1-1): KAGVTQTPRYLIKTRGQQVTLSCSPISGHRSVSWYQQTPGQGLQFLFEYFSETQRNKGNFPGRFSGRQFSNSRSEMNVSTLELGDSALYLCASSPDLNTEAFFGQGTRLTVV.

CDR3 loop: CASSRRQGTGGTQYF. CDR3 coding DNA: TGTGCCAGCAGTCGTCGACAGGGAACGGGTGGGACCCAGTACTTC. The rearrangement uses TRBV6-6 and TRBJ2-5; 7 bases agree with TRBD1. Per germline, CDR1 MNHNY and CDR2 SVGAGI (reference sequence). The V and J ends lost 5 bases and 7 bases, in that order; junction bases with no gene match: 13. The CDR3 loop spans 15 amino acids.